This entry lists 28 T cell receptor beta chains sequenced from one sample in a study of control samples from healthy donors and cancer patients. The table came from immunoSEQ multiplex PCR; TCRdb's copy has only in-frame clones and leaves some out. The sample has roughly 100,000 clones, around 82% seen once. The sequenced sample was blood. These receptors were collected from a woman aged 45-60 years in good health.

A single count supports this clone. The chain carries TRBV5-6 and TRBJ2-2; possible D gene TRBD2, 5 bases. The CDR3 has 16 residues. V dropped 4 bases and J dropped 3 bases, with 16 bases sitting between them. Germline CDR1 and CDR2: SGHDT and YYEEEE. The CDR3 protein is CASSHLSKADTGELFF. The DNA of the CDR3 is TGTGCCAGCAGCCACCTATCCAAAGCGGACACCGGGGAGCTGTTTTTT.

This clone appeared once. The chain links TRBV28 to TRBJ1-2; 9 nucleotides line up with TRBD1. The germline CDR1 and CDR2 sequences are MDHEN and SYDVKM. V gave up 8 bases and J gave up 2 bases; unmatched junction bases: 6. The length of the CDR3 is 14 residues. The CDR3 DNA sequence: TGTGCCAGCGGATCCGGGACAGGGAACTATGGCTACACCTTC. This translates into CASGSGTGNYGYTF.

This rearrangement joins TRBV7-6 to TRBJ2-7; 10 nucleotides line up with TRBD1. The CDR3 consists of 17 residues. Germline values: CDR1 SGHVS, CDR2 FNYEAQ. Trimming removed 1 base from V and 3 bases from J; junction bases left unmatched: 9. The CDR3 DNA is TGTGCCAGCAGCTTAGGGACTGTGGGACAGGGGCTCTACGAGCAGTACTTC. Translating gives CASSLGTVGQGLYEQYF.

This chain connects TRBV28 to TRBJ2-4; 8 bases agree with TRBD2. Germline CDR1 MDHEN, CDR2 SYDVKM. The V gene end was trimmed by 7 bases and the J gene end by 3 bases; junction bases not matched to a gene: 11. The CDR3 contains 16 residues. The CDR3 sequence: CASTSGRTYIKNIQYF. In DNA, the CDR3 is TGTGCCAGCACGAGCGGGAGAACTTATATCAAAAACATTCAGTACTTC.

DNA of the CDR3: TGTGCCAGCAGCTCCTACCGGGGGGGGAATGAGCAGTTCTTC. Its protein product is CASSSYRGGNEQFF. The chain couples TRBV11-3 to TRBJ2-1, with 8 bases that match TRBD2. This CDR3 has 14 amino acids. In germline, CDR1 is SGHNT, CDR2 YENEEA. Germline trimming cut 4 bases from V and 7 bases from J; bases unmatched to any gene: 6.

The chain carries TRBV7-9 and TRBJ1-2; D ambiguous. The CDR3 spans 15 residues. The ends were cut back, 5 bases at V and 3 bases at J, with 16 bases in the middle. Germline assignment: CDR1 SEHNR and CDR2 FQNEAQ (reference sequence). CDR3 sequence (DNA): TGTGCCAGCAGCCCTCGGATACTCCCGGACTATGGCTACACCTTC. This gives the protein CASSPRILPDYGYTF.

This clone was observed a handful of times. This chain joins TRBV5-1 and TRBJ2-1, with TRBD1 as a possible D gene (6 bases). Trimming removed 4 bases at V and 6 bases at J, with 14 bases between. The germline V gene has CDR1 SGHRS and CDR2 YFSETQ. The CDR3 length is 14 residues. The CDR3 here is CASSPFKGVNEQFF. CDR3 coding DNA: TGCGCCAGCAGCCCTTTTAAGGGGGTCAATGAGCAGTTCTTC.

This chain joins TRBV25-1 and TRBJ1-1; D is unresolved. Deletions cut 3 bases from V and 11 bases from J, with 10 bases between. The length of the CDR3 is 11 residues. Per the germline V gene, CDR1 is MGHDK and CDR2 is SYGVNS. DNA for the CDR3: TGTGCCAGCAGTGACCGACTTACGGCTTTCTTT. Translating it yields CASSDRLTAFF.

CDR3 DNA sequence: TGTGCCAGCAGCTTGGAGCCGACCCGCGCCAAAAACATTCAGTACTTC. Translation gives CASSLEPTRAKNIQYF. This chain joins TRBV5-4 and TRBJ2-4, with D hard to call. Germline V gene sequence: CDR1 SGHNT, CDR2 YYREEE (reference sequence). The CDR3 spans 16 residues. Trimming cost V 0 bases and J 1 base, with 11 bases left between them.

This chain joins TRBV5-4 and TRBJ1-2; a possible D gene is TRBD1 (6 bases). V lost 3 bases to trimming and J lost 0 bases, with 12 bases between them. CDR1 SGHNT and CDR2 YYREEE come from the germline V gene (reference sequence). The CDR3 covers 15 residues. This chain's CDR3 is CASSSGAGANYGYTF. Here the CDR3 DNA reads TGTGCCAGCAGCTCAGGGGCAGGGGCTAACTATGGCTACACCTTC.

The chain employs TRBV7-8 and TRBJ2-4; TRBD1 is a possible D gene (6 bases). The V gene's germline CDR1 is SGHVS and CDR2 FQNEAQ. The CDR3 length is 16 residues. V was pared by 4 bases and J by 0 bases, with 13 bases between. The CDR3 loop reads CASSSYRVAAKNIQYF. The CDR3 DNA follows: TGTGCCAGCAGCTCCTACAGGGTGGCAGCCAAAAACATTCAGTACTTC.

The rearrangement links TRBV7-9 to TRBJ1-4; no firm D call. Germline values: CDR1 SEHNR, CDR2 FQNEAQ (reference sequence). The CDR3 runs 13 residues. With 3 bases removed from V and 2 bases from J, the gap between germline ends came to 4 bases. CDR3 amino acids: CASSLATNEKLFF. DNA of the CDR3: TGTGCCAGCAGCTTGGCCACTAATGAAAAACTGTTTTTT.

The CDR3: CASSVSAGGAQPQHF. The CDR3 nucleotides are TGTGCCAGCAGCGTCAGTGCAGGGGGAGCTCAGCCCCAGCATTTT. This chain links TRBV3-1 (or the pseudogene TRBV3-2) with TRBJ1-5; 7 bases line up with TRBD1. The germline V gene encodes CDR1 LGHDT and CDR2 YNNKEL (reference sequence). This CDR3 contains 15 residues. The ends lost 5 bases at V and 6 bases at J; junction bases unmatched: 10.

The genes are TRBV11-2 and TRBJ1-1; 8 bases are a match to TRBD1. Trimming at V came to 1 base and at J to 0 bases, leaving 4 bases not matched to a gene. The CDR3 spans 16 residues. Germline CDR1 is SGHAT and CDR2 is FQNNGV. Written as DNA, the CDR3 is TGTGCCAGCAGCTTAGGACAGGGGCTCATGAACACTGAAGCTTTCTTT. Protein: CASSLGQGLMNTEAFF.

This clone was detected only once. V gene TRBV12-3 or TRBV12-4 combines with J gene TRBJ1-1, with D possibly TRBD1 on 5 matching bases. CDR3 size: 13 residues. V lost 1 base and J 4 bases, leaving 7 bases between the germline ends. DNA for the CDR3: TGTGCCAGCAGTTTAGGGACAAGCACTGAAGCTTTCTTT. This sequence encodes CASSLGTSTEAFF.

The J gene is TRBJ1-2, the V gene TRBV5-1; TRBD1 matches 9 bases. The CDR3 has 16 amino acids. After removal of 4 bases from V and 1 base from J, the junction contained 8 bases not matched to a gene. Germline CDR1 is SGHRS and CDR2 is YFSETQ. The CDR3 loop is CASSASRDRDNYGYTF. The DNA for the CDR3 is TGCGCCAGCAGCGCGTCCCGGGACAGGGATAACTATGGCTACACCTTC.

The gene calls are TRBV6-5 and TRBJ2-5; possibly TRBD2 for D (6 bases). The V end was cut by 5 bases, the J end by 1 base, with 8 bases between. CDR1 is MNHEY and CDR2 is SVGAGI in the germline V gene. This CDR3 comprises 13 residues. CDR3 in amino acids: CASSRGTQETQYF. DNA for the CDR3: TGTGCCAGCAGTCGGGGGACCCAAGAGACCCAGTACTTC.

This rearrangement joins TRBV19 to TRBJ2-5; possible D gene TRBD2, 7 bases. CDR3 size: 14 residues. Germline CDR1 is LNHDA and CDR2 is SQIVND (reference sequence). V shed 5 bases and J shed 4 bases, with 14 bases lying between them. CDR3 nucleotides: TGTGCCAGTAGTGCGAACAGGGAGGGAGAGACCCAGTACTTC. This sequence encodes CASSANREGETQYF.

The chain uses TRBV19 and TRBJ1-1; D gene ambiguous. With 3 bases removed from V and 4 bases from J, the gap between germline ends came to 9 bases. In germline, CDR1 is LNHDA, CDR2 SQIVND (reference sequence). The CDR3 is 13 amino acids. This chain's CDR3 is CASSMGLGTEAFF. DNA of the CDR3: TGTGCCAGTAGTATGGGTCTGGGCACTGAAGCTTTCTTT.

The CDR3 DNA sequence: TGTGCCAGTAGTATTACTAGCGGGAGCGTGACCGGCGAGCAGTACTTC. Translated: CASSITSGSVTGEQYF. The chain combines TRBV19 with TRBJ2-7; 11 bases are a match to TRBD2. Germline-derived CDR1 and CDR2 are LNHDA and SQIVND (reference sequence). The ends lost 3 bases at V and 6 bases at J; junction bases unmatched: 10. The CDR3 covers 16 residues.

The CDR3, as DNA: TGTGCCAGCATTGCAACCGGGACAGGGGTATATGGCTACACCTTC. Translated, it gives CASIATGTGVYGYTF. The V and J genes are TRBV28 and TRBJ1-2, with 10 bases lining up with TRBD1. From germline, CDR1 is MDHEN and CDR2 SYDVKM. V shed 7 bases and J 5 bases; nucleotides not matched to a gene: 10. This CDR3 is built from 15 residues.

V is TRBV19 and J is TRBJ2-1, with TRBD2 identical over 14 bases. After removal of 6 bases from V and 9 bases from J, the junction contained 4 bases not matched to a gene. Germline CDR1 LNHDA, CDR2 SQIVND (reference sequence). This CDR3 has 14 amino acids. DNA of the CDR3: TGTGCCAGTAGGACTAGCGGGGGGGCCGGTGAGCAGTTCTTC. As protein: CASRTSGGAGEQFF.

The chain has TRBV12-3 or TRBV12-4 and TRBJ2-2; D possibly corresponds to TRBD1 (6 bases). The CDR3 runs to 13 residues. V lost 5 bases and J 6 bases, leaving 10 bases between the germline ends. DNA for the CDR3: TGTGCCAGCAGTACAGGGATGGCCGGGGAGCTGTTTTTT. Protein sequence: CASSTGMAGELFF.

In its sample, this clone was seen once. V usage is TRBV6-2 or TRBV6-3 and J usage is TRBJ1-5; TRBD1 is a possible D gene (6 bases). Deletions cut 1 base from V and 3 bases from J, with 7 bases between. There are 14 residues in the CDR3. Per the germline V gene, CDR1 is MNHEY and CDR2 is SVGEGT. CDR3 bases: TGTGCCAGCAGTTACTACAGGGACAATCAGCCCCAGCATTTT. It specifies CASSYYRDNQPQHF.

The chain uses TRBV3-1 (or the pseudogene TRBV3-2) and TRBJ2-7; 10 bases map to TRBD2. This CDR3 has 16 residues. Trimming removed 0 bases from V and 7 bases from J; junction bases left unmatched: 9. CDR1 and CDR2 (germline): LGHDT, YNNKEL (reference sequence). This CDR3 reads CASSQETGTSAGEQYF. In DNA, the CDR3 is TGTGCCAGCAGCCAAGAGACCGGGACTAGCGCTGGGGAGCAGTACTTC.

The chain uses TRBV30 and TRBJ2-7, with a possible D match to TRBD2 (5 bases). Germline V gene sequence: CDR1 GTSNPN, CDR2 SVGIG (reference sequence). This CDR3 has 11 residues. The CDR3 is CAQGRGPEQYF. The CDR3 bases are TGTGCACAAGGTAGAGGGCCCGAGCAGTACTTC.

The chain carries TRBV7-9 and TRBJ2-1; 9 bases agree with TRBD1. V shed 2 bases, J shed 11 bases, and the junction held 4 bases outside the gene matches. This CDR3 is built from 13 residues. CDR1 and CDR2 from the germline V gene are SEHNR and FQNEAQ (reference sequence). CDR3 region: CASSLRDRGKQFF. Written as DNA, the CDR3 is TGTGCCAGCAGCTTACGAGACAGGGGGAAGCAGTTCTTC. Complete variable domain (other parts from reference TRBV7-9 and TRBJ2-1): DTGVSQNPRHKITKRGQNVTFRCDPISEHNRLYWYRQTLGQGPEFLTYFQNEAQLEKSRLLSDRFSAERPKGSFSTLEIQRTEQGDSAMYLCASSLRDRGKQFFGPGTRLTVL.

The chain is built from TRBV6-1 and TRBJ2-5; TRBD2 is a possible D gene (5 bases). CDR1 and CDR2 from the germline V gene are MNHNS and SASEGT. The CDR3 length is 14 residues. V lost 2 bases, J lost 1 base, and 8 bases lay in between. The CDR3 loop reads CASSENRGQETQYF. Here the CDR3 DNA reads TGTGCCAGCAGTGAAAATCGGGGCCAAGAGACCCAGTACTTC.